A single TCR beta chain is shown here with its context. What it binds is not known. RNA was isolated and reverse transcribed to cDNA, the sequencing template. The protocol was immunoSEQ multiplex PCR, while the TCRdb copy is restricted to in-frame clones and leaves out a portion. The table has some 190,000 clones, roughly 66% seen once. This entry is derived from a study of CD8+ T cells in alopecia areata. Turning to the study itself: Oral tofacitinib, 5 to 10 mg twice daily, was given in an open-label trial. Tofacitinib ran 6 to 18 months, followed by 6 months off drug.

Described treatment: oral pan-JAK inhibitor, 5-10 mg twice daily. Findings and caveats of the study: The study also sequences resident alphabeta T cells of normal skin in scalp samples. Throughout tofacitinib, many expanded lesional clones continued to persist in scalp and blood.

Trimming removed 3 bases at V and 3 bases at J, with 9 bases between. Germline CDR1 SQVTM, CDR2 ANQGSEA. This CDR3 spans 13 amino acids. The material sequenced was CD4+ T cells sorted from blood, taken at week 24, from a patient treated with tofacitinib. The J gene is TRBJ1-5, the V gene TRBV29-1, with a tentative D call TRBD1 (5 bases). This sequence was found in a human donor with alopecia areata. The CDR3, as DNA: TGCAGCGTTGAGCCGGGACCCAATCAGCCCCAGCATTTT. The encoded protein is CSVEPGPNQPQHF.